This T cell receptor beta chain was profiled in a study of blood T cell repertoires in COVID-19. Sequencing used immunoSEQ multiplex PCR; TCRdb keeps in-frame clones, though not all of them. The data hold fewer than 350,000 clones, with about 86% observed a single time. CDR1 and CDR2 from the germline V gene are MNHEY and SVGAGI. V lost 6 bases and J lost 4, with 6 bases in between. CDR3 length: 11 residues. This clone is a singleton in its sample. The clonotype was recovered from a woman aged 55-69 years with active or convalescent COVID-19. The sample taken for sequencing was peripheral blood. This sequence joins TRBV6-5 and TRBJ1-2, with no clear D. The CDR3 DNA is TGTGCCAGCAGATACCTCTATGGCTACACCTTC. As protein: CASRYLYGYTF.